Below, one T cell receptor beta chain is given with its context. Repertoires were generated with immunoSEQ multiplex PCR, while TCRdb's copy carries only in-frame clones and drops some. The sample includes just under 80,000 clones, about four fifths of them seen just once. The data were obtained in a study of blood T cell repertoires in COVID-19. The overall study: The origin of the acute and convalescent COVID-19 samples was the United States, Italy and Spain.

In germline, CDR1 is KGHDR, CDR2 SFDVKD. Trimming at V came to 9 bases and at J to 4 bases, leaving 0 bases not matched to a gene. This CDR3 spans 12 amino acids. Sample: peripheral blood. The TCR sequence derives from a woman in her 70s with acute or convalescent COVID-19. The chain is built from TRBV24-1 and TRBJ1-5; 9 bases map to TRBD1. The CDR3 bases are TGTGCCACCGGACAGGGGAATCAGCCCCAGCATTTT. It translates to CATGQGNQPQHF.